This T cell receptor (beta chain) was retrieved from a study of neurological immune-mediated disorders. V was pared by 3 bases and J by 2 bases, with 10 bases between. The CDR3 runs 14 residues. CDR1 and CDR2 (germline): SGHVS, FNYEAQ. From the 5' RACE reads, TCRdb called clonotypes with MiXCR, one entry per CDR3 protein. Among some 65,000 distinct CDR3 sequences listed, 3.5% to 4.5% were seen once. The starting material, 2 million PBMCs stored at -80 C, gave rise to the unsorted libraries. Sequencing input: PBMCs. The chain uses TRBV7-6 and TRBJ2-5; tentatively, D is TRBD1 (5 bases). The clonotype comes from a man aged 45-65 years with multiple sclerosis. CDR3 sequence: CASSFSTAQETQYF. In nucleotides, the CDR3 is TGTGCCAGCAGCTTTTCGACAGCACAAGAGACCCAGTACTTC.